These 13 T cell receptor beta chains were sequenced from one sample in a study of cytomegalovirus exposure and HLA in healthy donors. Both 60 Vbeta primers and 13 Jbeta primers went into the PCR. Sequenced by immunoSEQ multiplex PCR; TCRdb stores in-frame clones only, minus some. Of over 85,000 clones in the sample, around 8% were seen once. The sequenced sample consisted of PBMCs. These receptors all stem from a man between 45 and 60 years old in good health and CMV-seronegative.

This clone came up a few times. The genes are TRBV11-2 and TRBJ2-1, with D perhaps matching TRBD1 (6 bases). The CDR3 loop spans 14 amino acids. The V and J ends lost 7 bases and 3 bases respectively, with 13 bases between them. Germline CDR1 is SGHAT and CDR2 is FQNNGV. For the CDR3, the DNA is TGTGCCAGCAAAATAGGACAGAGCTACAATGAGCAGTTCTTC. This codes for CASKIGQSYNEQFF.

There are a few counts of this clone. The V gene is TRBV13, the J gene TRBJ1-2, with D possibly TRBD1 on 5 matching bases. The V gene's germline CDR1 is PRHDT and CDR2 FYEKMQ (reference sequence). V lost 2 bases, J lost 3 bases, and 10 bases lay in between. This CDR3 comprises 14 residues. The CDR3 sequence: CASSLWGGDYGYTF. In DNA form, the CDR3 reads TGTGCCAGCAGCTTATGGGGGGGTGACTATGGCTACACCTTC.

This clone was seen a few times. This sequence joins TRBV28 and TRBJ1-2, with D hard to call. CDR1 and CDR2 (germline): MDHEN, SYDVKM. CDR3 length: 14 amino acids. The ends were cut back, 6 bases at V and 4 bases at J, with 15 bases in the middle. CDR3 bases: TGTGCCAGCAGCCCGGGGAGGACTGGCTATGGCTACACCTTC. It encodes CASSPGRTGYGYTF.

This clone showed up just a few times. J is TRBJ2-7 and V is TRBV11-3; TRBD2 might be the D (6 bases). Germline CDR1 reads SGHNT; CDR2 reads YENEEA. Trimming stripped 3 bases from V and 0 bases from J, with 12 bases between. This CDR3 is 15 amino acids long. Written as DNA, the CDR3 is TGTGCCAGCAGCTTGGGGCGGGGAAGCTCCTACGAGCAGTACTTC. This codes for CASSLGRGSSYEQYF.

This rearrangement joins TRBV4-2 to TRBJ2-1; TRBD2 matches at 12 bases. This CDR3 is built from 17 residues. V was pared by 0 bases and J by 8 bases, with 8 bases of the junction left unmatched. Germline V gene lookup returns CDR1 LGHNA and CDR2 YNFKEQ. The CDR3 here is CASSQELAGGKGDEQFF. CDR3 DNA sequence: TGTGCCAGCAGCCAAGAGCTAGCGGGAGGGAAGGGGGATGAGCAGTTCTTC.

The chain recombines TRBV28 with TRBJ2-1; 7 positions agree with TRBD2. Trimming removed 5 bases from V and 12 bases from J; junction bases left unmatched: 7. CDR3 length equals 12 residues. The germline CDR1 and CDR2 sequences are MDHEN and SYDVKM. The CDR3 reads CASSVTLAVQFF. The CDR3 DNA follows: TGTGCCAGCAGTGTAACTCTAGCGGTGCAGTTCTTC.

This clone was counted only a few times. The chain combines TRBV7-9 with TRBJ2-1; 13 nucleotides align to TRBD2. CDR1 SEHNR and CDR2 FQNEAQ come from the germline V gene (reference sequence). The CDR3 has 14 residues. The V gene end was trimmed by 8 bases and the J gene end by 7 bases; junction bases not matched to a gene: 5. The CDR3 nucleotides are TGTGCCAGCGGCCGGACTAGCGGGAGTAATGAGCAGTTCTTC. As protein: CASGRTSGSNEQFF. Drawing the rest from reference TRBV7-9 and TRBJ2-1, the complete variable domain is DTGVSQNPRHKITKRGQNVTFRCDPISEHNRLYWYRQTLGQGPEFLTYFQNEAQLEKSRLLSDRFSAERPKGSFSTLEIQRTEQGDSAMYLCASGRTSGSNEQFFGPGTRLTVL.

This clone occurred a few times. The V and J genes are TRBV7-9 and TRBJ2-3, with TRBD2 matching 8 bases. V gave up 8 bases and J gave up 6 bases; unmatched junction bases: 16. This CDR3 is 16 amino acids long. The germline V gene encodes CDR1 SEHNR and CDR2 FQNEAQ (reference sequence). The DNA of the CDR3 is TGTGCCAGCCGGCTTCCGGGGGGGCGCCTCGCGGATACGCAGTATTTT. Its protein is CASRLPGGRLADTQYF.

This clone was detected only a few times. The chain carries TRBV7-8 and TRBJ2-5; TRBD2 agrees at 14 bases. The tail of the sequence fits TRBJ2-7 better, so the J call may be wrong. CDR1 is SGHVS, CDR2 FQNEAQ, per germline. CDR3 length: 16 residues. CDR3 sequence (DNA): TGTGCCAGCAGCTTAGGAAGGGGACTAGCGGGAGTCGAGCAGTACTTC. Its translation is CASSLGRGLAGVEQYF.

This clone was recorded a few times. The same CDR3 arises from other DNA sequences in this sample as well. The chain links TRBV4-2 to TRBJ2-7; 13 nucleotides line up with TRBD2. CDR1 and CDR2 from the germline V gene are LGHNA and YNFKEQ. The CDR3 consists of 19 residues. J was trimmed by 1 base and V by 0 bases; bases with no gene match: 9. The DNA of the CDR3 is TGTGCCAGCAGCCAAGATATGGGACTAGCGGGATCCCGATCCTACGAGCAGTACTTC. Its translation is CASSQDMGLAGSRSYEQYF.

This clone was detected only a few times. V and J are TRBV28 and TRBJ1-1, with a weak D call TRBD1 (6 bases). The germline V and J ends were trimmed by 7 bases and 0 bases, with 15 bases remaining between them. Germline loops: CDR1 MDHEN, CDR2 SYDVKM. This CDR3 spans 15 amino acids. The CDR3 reads CASNAGALLNTEAFF. The CDR3 DNA reads as TGTGCCAGCAATGCAGGGGCCCTACTGAACACTGAAGCTTTCTTT.

The chain joins TRBV7-2 to TRBJ1-1, with D hard to call. Germline V gene sequence: CDR1 SGHTA, CDR2 FQGNSA. The CDR3 consists of 14 residues. Trimming shortened V by 1 base and J by 4 bases, and 10 bases separated the two germline ends. CDR3 amino acids: CASSLGARSTEAFF. The CDR3 DNA reads TGTGCCAGCAGCTTAGGTGCGAGGAGCACTGAAGCTTTCTTT.

This clone was observed a few times. The CDR3 loop reads CASSFRGRRNEQYF. The CDR3 DNA reads TGTGCCAGCAGCTTCAGGGGGCGAAGGAACGAGCAGTACTTC. The J gene is TRBJ2-7, the V gene TRBV7-8; 8 nucleotides line up with TRBD1. The germline CDR1 and CDR2 sequences are SGHVS and FQNEAQ. CDR3 length: 14 residues. V lost 3 bases and J lost 5; bases outside the gene matches: 6.